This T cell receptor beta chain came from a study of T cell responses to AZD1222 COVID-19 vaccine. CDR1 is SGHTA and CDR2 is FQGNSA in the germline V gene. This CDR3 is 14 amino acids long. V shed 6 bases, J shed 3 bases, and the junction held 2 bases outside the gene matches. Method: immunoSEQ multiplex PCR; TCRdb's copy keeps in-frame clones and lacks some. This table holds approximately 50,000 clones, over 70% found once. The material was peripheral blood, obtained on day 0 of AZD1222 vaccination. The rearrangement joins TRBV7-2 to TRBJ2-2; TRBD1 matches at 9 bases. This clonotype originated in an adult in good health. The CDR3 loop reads CASRGQGHTGELFF. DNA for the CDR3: TGTGCCAGCAGGGGACAGGGTCACACCGGGGAGCTGTTTTTT.